This T cell receptor (beta chain) was identified during a study of molecular identifiers for immune sequencing clone quantification. Study results and caveats: Researchers reportedly could pick up spiked Jurkat TCR RNA from one cell mixed into 1 million or so naive cells.

Naive CD8 T cells were sorted as CD8+CD4-CCR7+CD45RA+. The CDR3 consists of 14 residues. Germline lookup yields CDR1 MGHRA and CDR2 YSYEKL. V was pared by 0 bases and J by 3 bases, with 8 bases between. Bulk TCR libraries were made with methods that had been previously described and with listed TCR primers. TCRdb itself ran the PCR reads through MiXCR, one entry per CDR3 protein. The data show more than 85,000 distinct CDR3 sequences, about 35% seen once. In its sample, this clonotype was seen a few times. Its antigen is as yet unknown. Input material: naive CD8+ T cells from blood, with Jurkat cell RNA spiked in. Subset denoted: FACS-sorted CD8+CD4-CCR7+CD45RA+ naive T cells. The chain uses TRBV4-1 and TRBJ2-5, with D hard to call. The sequence was obtained from a human donor in good health. Some libraries in this study had Jurkat cell RNA spiked in. CDR3 region: CASSQEGPEETQYF. The CDR3 nucleotides read TGCGCCAGCAGCCAAGAAGGGCCCGAAGAGACCCAGTACTTC.